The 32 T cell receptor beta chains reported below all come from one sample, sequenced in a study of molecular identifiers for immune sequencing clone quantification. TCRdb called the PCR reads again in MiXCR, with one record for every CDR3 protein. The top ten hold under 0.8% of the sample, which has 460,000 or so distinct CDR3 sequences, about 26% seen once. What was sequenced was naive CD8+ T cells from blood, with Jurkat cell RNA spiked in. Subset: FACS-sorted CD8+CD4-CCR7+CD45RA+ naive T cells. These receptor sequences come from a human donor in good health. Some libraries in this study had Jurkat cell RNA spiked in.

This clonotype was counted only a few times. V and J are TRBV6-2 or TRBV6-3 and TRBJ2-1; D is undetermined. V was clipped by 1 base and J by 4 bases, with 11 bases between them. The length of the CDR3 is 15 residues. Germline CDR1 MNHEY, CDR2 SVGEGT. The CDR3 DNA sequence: TGTGCCAGCAGTTACTTCAGCCCCCCGTACAATGAGCAGTTCTTC. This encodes CASSYFSPPYNEQFF.

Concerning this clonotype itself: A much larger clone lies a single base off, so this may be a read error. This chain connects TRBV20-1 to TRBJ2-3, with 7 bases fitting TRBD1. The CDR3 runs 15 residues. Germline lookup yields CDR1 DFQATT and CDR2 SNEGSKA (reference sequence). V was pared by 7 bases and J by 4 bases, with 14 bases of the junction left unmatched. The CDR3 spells CSVLLDRSEADTQYF. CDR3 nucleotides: TGCAGTGTTCTCTTGGACAGGTCGGAGGCAGATACGCAGTATTTT.

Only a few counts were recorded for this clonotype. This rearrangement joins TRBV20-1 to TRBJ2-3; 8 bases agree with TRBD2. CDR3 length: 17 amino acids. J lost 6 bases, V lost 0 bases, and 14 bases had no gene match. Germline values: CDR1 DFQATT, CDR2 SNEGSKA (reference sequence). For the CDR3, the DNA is TGCAGTGCTAGAGACAGGGCAGAAGCGGGAGTACCTGATACGCAGTATTTT. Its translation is CSARDRAEAGVPDTQYF.

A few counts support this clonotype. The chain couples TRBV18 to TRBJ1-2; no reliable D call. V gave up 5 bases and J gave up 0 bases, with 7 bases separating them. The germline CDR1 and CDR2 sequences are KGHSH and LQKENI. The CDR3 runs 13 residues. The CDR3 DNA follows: TGTGCCAGCTCAAGCCCAGCTAACTATGGCTACACCTTC. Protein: CASSSPANYGYTF.

DNA for the CDR3: TGTGCCAGCAGCTTAGTTGGGACAGACGAGCAGTACTTC. This translates into CASSLVGTDEQYF. The chain carries TRBV7-6 and TRBJ2-7, with 7 bases that match TRBD1. The germline CDR1 and CDR2 sequences are SGHVS and FNYEAQ. The ends lost 1 base at V and 5 bases at J; junction bases unmatched: 2. This CDR3 has 13 amino acids.

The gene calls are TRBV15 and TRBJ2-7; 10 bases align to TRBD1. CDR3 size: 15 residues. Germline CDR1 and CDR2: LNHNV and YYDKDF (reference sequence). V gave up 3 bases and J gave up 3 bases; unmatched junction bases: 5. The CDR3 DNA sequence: TGTGCCACCAGCAGCCGCGGGACAGGGGACTACGAGCAGTACTTC. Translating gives CATSSRGTGDYEQYF.

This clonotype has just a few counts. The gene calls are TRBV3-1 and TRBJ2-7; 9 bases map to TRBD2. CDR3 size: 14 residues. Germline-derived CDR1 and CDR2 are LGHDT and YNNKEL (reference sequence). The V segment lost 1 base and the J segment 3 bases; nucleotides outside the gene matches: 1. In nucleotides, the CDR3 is TGTGCCAGCAGCCAAGTAGCGGGGGTCTACGAGCAGTACTTC. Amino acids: CASSQVAGVYEQYF.

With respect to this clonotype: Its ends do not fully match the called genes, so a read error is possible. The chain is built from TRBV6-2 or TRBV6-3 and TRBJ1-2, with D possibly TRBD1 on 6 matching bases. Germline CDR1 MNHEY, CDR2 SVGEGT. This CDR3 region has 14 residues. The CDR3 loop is CASSSRQVNYGYAF. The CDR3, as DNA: TGTGCCAGCAGTTCCCGACAGGTGAACTATGGCTACGCCTTC.

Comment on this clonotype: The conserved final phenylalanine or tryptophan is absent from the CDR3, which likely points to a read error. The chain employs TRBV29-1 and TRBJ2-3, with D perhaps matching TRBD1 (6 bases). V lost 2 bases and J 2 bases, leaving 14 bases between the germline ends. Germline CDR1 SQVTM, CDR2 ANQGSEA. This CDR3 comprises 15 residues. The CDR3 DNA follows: TGCAGCGTTGAATTTATGGACAGAAACACAGATACGCAGTATTCT. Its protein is CSVEFMDRNTDTQYS.

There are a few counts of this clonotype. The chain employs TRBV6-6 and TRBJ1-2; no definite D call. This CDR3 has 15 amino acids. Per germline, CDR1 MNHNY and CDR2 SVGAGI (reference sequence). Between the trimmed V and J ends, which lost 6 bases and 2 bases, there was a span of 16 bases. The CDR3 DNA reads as TGTGCCAGCAGCCCGACGGGCAGAGTGAACTATGGCTACACCTTC. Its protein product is CASSPTGRVNYGYTF.

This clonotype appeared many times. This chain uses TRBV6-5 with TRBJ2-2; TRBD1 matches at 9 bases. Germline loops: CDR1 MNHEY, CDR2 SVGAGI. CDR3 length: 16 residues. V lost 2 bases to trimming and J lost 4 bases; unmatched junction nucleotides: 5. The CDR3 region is CASSYPGQGGTGELFF. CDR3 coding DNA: TGTGCCAGCAGTTACCCGGGACAGGGAGGCACCGGGGAGCTGTTTTTT.

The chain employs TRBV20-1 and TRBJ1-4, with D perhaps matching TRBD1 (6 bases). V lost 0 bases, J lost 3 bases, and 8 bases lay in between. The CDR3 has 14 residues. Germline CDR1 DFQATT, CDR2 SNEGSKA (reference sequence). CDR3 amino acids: CSARDRTANEKLFF. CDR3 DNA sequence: TGCAGTGCTAGAGATCGGACAGCTAATGAAAAACTGTTTTTT.

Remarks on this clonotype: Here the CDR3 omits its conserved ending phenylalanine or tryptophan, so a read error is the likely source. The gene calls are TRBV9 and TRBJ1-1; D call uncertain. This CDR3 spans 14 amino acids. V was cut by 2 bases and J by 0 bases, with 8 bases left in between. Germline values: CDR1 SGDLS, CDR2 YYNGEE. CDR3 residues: CASSVIEMNTEAFS. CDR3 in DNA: TGTGCCAGCAGCGTGATAGAGATGAACACTGAAGCTTTCTCT.

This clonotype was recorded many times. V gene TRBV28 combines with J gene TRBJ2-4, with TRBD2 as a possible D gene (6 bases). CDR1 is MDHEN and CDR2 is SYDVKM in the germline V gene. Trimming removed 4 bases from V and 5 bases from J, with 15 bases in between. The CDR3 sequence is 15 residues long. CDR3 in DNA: TGTGCCAGCAGTTATAGGGGTCGGGAGCAAAACATTCAGTACTTC. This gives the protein CASSYRGREQNIQYF.

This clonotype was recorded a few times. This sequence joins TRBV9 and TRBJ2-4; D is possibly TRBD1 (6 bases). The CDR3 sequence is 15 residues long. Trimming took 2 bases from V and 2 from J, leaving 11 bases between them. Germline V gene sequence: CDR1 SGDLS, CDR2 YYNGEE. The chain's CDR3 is CASSVSGASKNIQYF. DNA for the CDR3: TGTGCCAGCAGCGTGTCAGGGGCCTCCAAAAACATTCAGTACTTC. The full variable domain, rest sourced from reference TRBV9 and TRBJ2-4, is DSGVTQTPKHLITATGQRVTLRCSPRSGDLSVYWYQQSLDQGLQFLIQYYNGEERAKGNILERFSAQQFPDLHSELNLSSLELGDSALYFCASSVSGASKNIQYFGAGTRLSVL.

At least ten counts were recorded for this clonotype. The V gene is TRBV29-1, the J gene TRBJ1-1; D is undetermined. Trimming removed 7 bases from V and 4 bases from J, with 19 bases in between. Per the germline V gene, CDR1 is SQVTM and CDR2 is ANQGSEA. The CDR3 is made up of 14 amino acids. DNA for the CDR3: TGCAGCGCTTCTGATTGGAGGGAGAGCACTGAAGCTTTCTTT. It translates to CSASDWRESTEAFF.

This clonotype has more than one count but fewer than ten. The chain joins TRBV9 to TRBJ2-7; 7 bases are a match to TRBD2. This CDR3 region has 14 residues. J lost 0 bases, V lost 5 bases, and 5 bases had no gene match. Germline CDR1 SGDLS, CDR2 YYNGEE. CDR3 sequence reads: CASSGGDLSYEQYF. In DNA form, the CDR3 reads TGTGCCAGCAGTGGGGGGGACCTCTCCTACGAGCAGTACTTC.

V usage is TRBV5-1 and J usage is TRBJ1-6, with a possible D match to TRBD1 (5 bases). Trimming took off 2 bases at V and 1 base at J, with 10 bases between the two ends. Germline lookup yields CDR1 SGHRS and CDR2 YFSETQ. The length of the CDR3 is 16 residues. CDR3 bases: TGCGCCAGCAGCTTTGGTGGGGGTTCCTATAATTCACCCCTCCACTTT. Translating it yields CASSFGGGSYNSPLHF. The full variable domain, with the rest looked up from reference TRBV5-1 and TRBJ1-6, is KAGVTQTPRYLIKTRGQQVTLSCSPISGHRSVSWYQQTPGQGLQFLFEYFSETQRNKGNFPGRFSGRQFSNSRSEMNVSTLELGDSALYLCASSFGGGSYNSPLHFGNGTRLTVT.

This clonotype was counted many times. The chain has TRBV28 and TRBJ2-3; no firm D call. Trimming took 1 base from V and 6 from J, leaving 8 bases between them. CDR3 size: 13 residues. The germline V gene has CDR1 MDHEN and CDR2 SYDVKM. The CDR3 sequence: CASSLSALDTQYF. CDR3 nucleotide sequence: TGTGCCAGCAGTTTATCGGCACTCGATACGCAGTATTTT.

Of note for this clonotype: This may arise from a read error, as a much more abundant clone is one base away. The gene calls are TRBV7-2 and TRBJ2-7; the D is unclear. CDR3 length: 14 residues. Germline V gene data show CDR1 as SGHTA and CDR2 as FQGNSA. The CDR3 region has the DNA TGTGCCAGCAGCTTAGGGGGAAACTCCTACGCGCAGTACTTC. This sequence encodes CASSLGGNSYAQYF. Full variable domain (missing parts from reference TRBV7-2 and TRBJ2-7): GAGVSQSPSNKVTEKGKDVELRCDPISGHTALYWYRQSLGQGLEFLIYFQGNSAPDKSGLPSDRFSAERTGGSVSTLTIQRTQQEDSAVYLCASSLGGNSYAQYFGPGTRLTVT.

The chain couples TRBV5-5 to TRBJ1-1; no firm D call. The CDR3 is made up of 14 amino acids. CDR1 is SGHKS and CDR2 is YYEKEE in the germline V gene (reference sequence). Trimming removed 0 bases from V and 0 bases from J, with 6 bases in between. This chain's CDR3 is CASSLEGLNTEAFF. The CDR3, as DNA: TGTGCCAGCAGCTTGGAGGGTCTGAACACTGAAGCTTTCTTT.

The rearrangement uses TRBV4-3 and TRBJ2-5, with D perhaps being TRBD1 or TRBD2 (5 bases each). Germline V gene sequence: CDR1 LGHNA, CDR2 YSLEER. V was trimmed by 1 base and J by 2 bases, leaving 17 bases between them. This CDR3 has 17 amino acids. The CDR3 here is CASSQGEPLGVQETQYF. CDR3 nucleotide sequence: TGCGCCAGCAGCCAAGGGGAGCCCCTGGGGGTACAAGAGACCCAGTACTTC.

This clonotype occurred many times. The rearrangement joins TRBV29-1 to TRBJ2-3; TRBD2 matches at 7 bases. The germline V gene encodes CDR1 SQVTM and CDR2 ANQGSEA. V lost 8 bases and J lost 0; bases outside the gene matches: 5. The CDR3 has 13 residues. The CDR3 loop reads CSKSSGSTDTQYF. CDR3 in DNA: TGCAGCAAATCTAGCGGAAGCACAGATACGCAGTATTTT.

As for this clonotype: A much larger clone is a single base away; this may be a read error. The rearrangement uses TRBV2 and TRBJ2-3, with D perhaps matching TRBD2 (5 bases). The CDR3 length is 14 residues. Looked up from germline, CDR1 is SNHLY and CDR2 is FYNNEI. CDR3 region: CASWSGIASDTRYF. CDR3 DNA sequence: TGTGCCAGCTGGTCGGGGATCGCCTCAGATACGCGGTATTTT.

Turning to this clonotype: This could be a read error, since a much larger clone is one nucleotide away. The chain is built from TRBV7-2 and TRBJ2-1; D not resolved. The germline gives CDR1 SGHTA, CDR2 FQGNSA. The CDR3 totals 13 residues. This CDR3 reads CASSLEWYNEQSF. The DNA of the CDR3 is TGTGCCAGCAGCTTAGAGTGGTACAATGAGCAGTCCTTC.

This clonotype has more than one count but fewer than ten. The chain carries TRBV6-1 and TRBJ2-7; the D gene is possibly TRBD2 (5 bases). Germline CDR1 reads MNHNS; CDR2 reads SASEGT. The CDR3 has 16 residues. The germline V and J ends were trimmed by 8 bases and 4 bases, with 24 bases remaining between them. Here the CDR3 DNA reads TGTGCCAGCTACCGCCTTGCAGCGGAGCACAAGTACGAGCAGTACTTC. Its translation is CASYRLAAEHKYEQYF.

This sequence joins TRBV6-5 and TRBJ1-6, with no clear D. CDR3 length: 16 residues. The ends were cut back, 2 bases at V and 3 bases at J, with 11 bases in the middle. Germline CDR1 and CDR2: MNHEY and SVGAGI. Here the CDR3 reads CASSYGYRDYNSPLHF. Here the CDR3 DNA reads TGTGCCAGCAGTTACGGTTATAGGGACTATAATTCACCCCTCCACTTT.

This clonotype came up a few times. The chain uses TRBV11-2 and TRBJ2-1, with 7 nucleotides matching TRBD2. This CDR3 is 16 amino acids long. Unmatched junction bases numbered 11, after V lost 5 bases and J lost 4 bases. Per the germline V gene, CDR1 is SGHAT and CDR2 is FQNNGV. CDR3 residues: CASSLNSGPLYNEQFF. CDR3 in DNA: TGTGCCAGCAGCCTGAATAGCGGGCCCCTTTACAATGAGCAGTTCTTC.

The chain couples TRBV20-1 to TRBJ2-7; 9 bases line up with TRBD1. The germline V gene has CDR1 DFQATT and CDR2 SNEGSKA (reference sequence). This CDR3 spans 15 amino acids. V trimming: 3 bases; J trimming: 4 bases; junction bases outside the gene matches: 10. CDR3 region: CSARPGTGTLYEQYF. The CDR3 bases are TGCAGTGCTAGGCCCGGGACAGGGACCCTGTACGAGCAGTACTTC.

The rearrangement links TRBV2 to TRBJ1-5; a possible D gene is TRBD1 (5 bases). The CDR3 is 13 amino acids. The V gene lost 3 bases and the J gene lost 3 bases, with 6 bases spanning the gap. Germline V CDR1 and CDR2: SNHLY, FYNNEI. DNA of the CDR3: TGTGCCAGCAGTGACAGGGTCAATCAGCCCCAGCATTTT. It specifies CASSDRVNQPQHF.

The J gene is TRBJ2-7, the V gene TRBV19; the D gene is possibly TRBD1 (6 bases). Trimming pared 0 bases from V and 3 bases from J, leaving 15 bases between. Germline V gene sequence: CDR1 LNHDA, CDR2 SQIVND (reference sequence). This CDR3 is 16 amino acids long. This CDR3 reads CASSIDSSHRVYEQYF. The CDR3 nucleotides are TGTGCCAGTAGTATAGATTCTTCCCACAGGGTCTACGAGCAGTACTTC. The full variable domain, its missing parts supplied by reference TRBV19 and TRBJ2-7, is DGGITQSPKYLFRKEGQNVTLSCEQNLNHDAMYWYRQDPGQGLRLIYYSQIVNDFQKGDIAEGYSVSREKKESFPLTVTSAQKNPTAFYLCASSIDSSHRVYEQYFGPGTRLTVT.

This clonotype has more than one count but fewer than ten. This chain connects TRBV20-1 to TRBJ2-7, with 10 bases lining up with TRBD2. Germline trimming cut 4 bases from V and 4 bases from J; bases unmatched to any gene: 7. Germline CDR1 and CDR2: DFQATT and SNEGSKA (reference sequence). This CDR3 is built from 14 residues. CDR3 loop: CSAMSASGGYEQYF. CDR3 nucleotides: TGCAGTGCTATGTCGGCTAGCGGGGGTTACGAGCAGTACTTC.